A selection of T cell receptor beta chains follows, all from one sample in a study of cytomegalovirus exposure and HLA in healthy donors. Sequenced by immunoSEQ multiplex PCR; TCRdb stores in-frame clones only, minus some. This sample carries more than 140,000 clones, 64% of them seen once, and the ten largest clones take around 3%. Specimen: PBMCs. All receptors come from a woman aged 25 to 45 in good health and CMV-seropositive. Each CDR3 is given with its conserved first and last residue. Fields, in order: D gene, V gene, J gene, clone size, CDR3 length, CDR3 DNA, CDR3 protein. The D gene is left open where the match is weak. Some rows mark clone size as missing; the rest say once, few, many or name a class of expanded clone.

TRBD2,TRBV4-2,TRBJ2-7,NA,16,TGTGCCAGCAGGAACATGCCTAGCGGGAGACCCGACGAGCAGTACTTC,CASRNMPSGRPDEQYF
TRBD2,TRBV6-1,TRBJ2-7,once,13,TGTGCCAGCAGGGGGACTACCAGATACGAGCAGTACTTC,CASRGTTRYEQYF
NA,TRBV10-3,TRBJ1-1,NA,17,TGTGCCATCAGTGAGTCTCAGGTTGACGGCTCGAACACTGAAGCTTTCTTT,CAISESQVDGSNTEAFF
TRBD1,TRBV28,TRBJ1-5,few,14,TGTGCCAGCAGGTCTACAGGGGAATACCAGCCCCAGCATTTT,CASRSTGEYQPQHF
NA,TRBV10-3,TRBJ1-2,NA,14,TGTGCCATCAAGAAAGGGGAGGCTAACTATGGCTACACCTTC,CAIKKGEANYGYTF
TRBD1,TRBV2,TRBJ1-1,NA,13,TGTGCCAGCAAAGGACAGGGGGTAACTGAAGCTTTCTTT,CASKGQGVTEAFF
NA,TRBV14,TRBJ2-5,NA,14,TGTGCCAGCAGCCCGACAGGACCCACAGAGACCCAGTACTTC,CASSPTGPTETQYF
NA,TRBV5-1,TRBJ1-1,NA,15,TGCGCCAGCAGCTACTCGGTCTTGGTGGACACTGAAGCTTTCTTT,CASSYSVLVDTEAFF
NA,TRBV10-3,TRBJ2-5,few,14,TGTGCCATCAGTGAGTCGGGTAGCGCGGAGACCCAGTACTTC,CAISESGSAETQYF
NA,TRBV29-1,TRBJ1-2,NA,11,TGCAGCGTTCAGCGTTTCTATGGCTACACCTTC,CSVQRFYGYTF
NA,TRBV5-1,TRBJ2-5,few,15,TGCGCCAGCAGCTTGGGAGCGGCGTCCCAAGAGACCCAGTACTTC,CASSLGAASQETQYF
NA,TRBV7-9,TRBJ2-1,NA,13,TGTGCCAGCAGCTTATCCGGTGCCAATGAGCAGTTCTTC,CASSLSGANEQFF
NA,TRBV27,TRBJ1-6,few,14,TGTGCCAGCAGTTGGGCAGCTCCAGGGTCACCCCTCCACTTT,CASSWAAPGSPLHF
NA,TRBV2,TRBJ1-2,NA,15,TGTGCCAGCAGTGGTTCCCTACCTGGGACTTATGGCTACACCTTC,CASSGSLPGTYGYTF
NA,TRBV5-4,TRBJ1-4,NA,13,TGTGCCAGCAGCTTGACAGGGTCGGCAAAACTGTTTTTT,CASSLTGSAKLFF
TRBD2,TRBV4-1,TRBJ2-7,NA,18,TGCGCCAGCAGCCAAAGACTAAGAGCGGGAGGGCCGTCAACAGGGCAGTACTTC,CASSQRLRAGGPSTGQYF
NA,TRBV5-5,TRBJ2-7,NA,13,TGTGCCAGCAGCCCGGCGGGTCCCTTCGAGCAGTACTTC,CASSPAGPFEQYF
TRBD1,TRBV20-1,TRBJ1-4,NA,11,TGCAGCATCCAGACAGGGGAAAAACTGTTTTTT,CSIQTGEKLFF
NA,TRBV7-9,TRBJ1-1,NA,15,TGTGCCAGCAGCTTCAAACGAGCTCTAGGCACTGAAGCTTTCTTT,CASSFKRALGTEAFF
NA,TRBV6-5,TRBJ2-7,NA,14,TGTGCCAGCAGTTACTCTTGGGGGCCGGACGAGCAGTACTTC,CASSYSWGPDEQYF
NA,TRBV30,TRBJ2-5,few,12,TGTGCCTGGAGTCCAGGGTCGGAGACCCAGTACTTC,CAWSPGSETQYF
NA,TRBV4-1,TRBJ2-7,few,16,TGCGCCAGCAGCCAAAGGTCGGGCGGGGTCTCCTACGAGCAGTACTTC,CASSQRSGGVSYEQYF
TRBD2,TRBV27,TRBJ2-1,NA,17,TGTGCCAGCAGTTTAAGATGGGGCCAAAGACTAGCCGGTGAGCAGTTCTTC,CASSLRWGQRLAGEQFF
NA,TRBV10-3,TRBJ2-5,NA,15,TGTGCCATCAGTGAGTCTTTACTATCCCAAGAGACCCAGTACTTC,CAISESLLSQETQYF
NA,TRBV15,TRBJ2-7,NA,13,TGTGCCACCAGCAGAGAAGCAGGCTACGAGCAGTACTTC,CATSREAGYEQYF
TRBD1,TRBV9,TRBJ1-4,NA,15,TGTGCCAGCAGCGTAGACAGGGGGCTAAATGAAAAACTGTTTTTT,CASSVDRGLNEKLFF
TRBD1,TRBV30,TRBJ2-6,NA,16,TGTGCCTGGACGAAACAGGGGGCTGCTGGGGCCAACGTCCTGACTTTC,CAWTKQGAAGANVLTF
TRBD1,TRBV6-1,TRBJ2-7,few,14,TGTGCCAGCAGTCCGGGACAGGGGATCTACGAGCAGTACTTC,CASSPGQGIYEQYF
NA,TRBV20-1,TRBJ1-4,NA,11,TGCAGTGCTAAAGGGGTCGGAAAACTGTTTTTT,CSAKGVGKLFF
TRBD2,TRBV18,TRBJ2-1,few,16,TGTGCCAGCTCACCCGGGACTAGCGGGAGTTACAATGAGCAGTTCTTC,CASSPGTSGSYNEQFF